This T cell receptor beta chain was sequenced for a study of blood T cell repertoires in COVID-19. TCRdb keeps only in-frame clones here, not all; method: immunoSEQ multiplex PCR. The sample holds 200,000 to 300,000 clones, about four fifths seen once. In germline, CDR1 is MNHEY, CDR2 SMNVEV (reference sequence). The CDR3 sequence is 14 residues long. The ends were cut back, 4 bases at V and 8 bases at J, with 16 bases in the middle. This clonotype originated in a woman of 80 years or more with COVID-19, enrolled during active disease. The sample taken for sequencing was peripheral blood. The chain recombines TRBV27 with TRBJ2-3; D remains ambiguous. The CDR3 protein is CASSSSMRVGTQYF. The DNA of the CDR3 is TGTGCCAGCAGTTCCTCGATGAGAGTTGGTACGCAGTATTTT.